This T cell receptor beta chain is drawn from a study of CD8 T cells in ankylosing spondylitis. Study observations and caveats: Several of the motif variants were reported before in synovial fluid and blood from reactive arthritis. Enrichment of disease-linked clones was reportedly significant in matched ankylosing spondylitis synovial fluid. Typical of ankylosing spondylitis blood, it appeared, was a TCR beta motif of roughly eight highly homologous variants.

With regard to this clonotype: The antigen is not known.

Quantitative 5'-RACE with molecular barcodes produced the TCR beta libraries. TCRdb redid the calling of the 5' RACE reads with MiXCR, one entry per CDR3 protein. Here the sample spans 230,000 or so distinct CDR3 sequences, 18% being singletons. CDR3 length: 14 amino acids. V dropped 4 bases and J dropped 3 bases, with 13 bases sitting between them. Germline values: CDR1 MNHNS, CDR2 SASEGT. The J gene is TRBJ2-7, the V gene TRBV6-1; D is perhaps TRBD1 (5 bases). Sequenced sample: blood, either unsorted or a sorted T cell fraction (not recorded which). This clonotype was sampled from a male donor with ankylosing spondylitis or in good health (not recorded which). Here the CDR3 DNA reads TGTGCCAGCAGTGGGACCAGGGATTTCTACGAGCAGTACTTC. Protein sequence: CASSGTRDFYEQYF.